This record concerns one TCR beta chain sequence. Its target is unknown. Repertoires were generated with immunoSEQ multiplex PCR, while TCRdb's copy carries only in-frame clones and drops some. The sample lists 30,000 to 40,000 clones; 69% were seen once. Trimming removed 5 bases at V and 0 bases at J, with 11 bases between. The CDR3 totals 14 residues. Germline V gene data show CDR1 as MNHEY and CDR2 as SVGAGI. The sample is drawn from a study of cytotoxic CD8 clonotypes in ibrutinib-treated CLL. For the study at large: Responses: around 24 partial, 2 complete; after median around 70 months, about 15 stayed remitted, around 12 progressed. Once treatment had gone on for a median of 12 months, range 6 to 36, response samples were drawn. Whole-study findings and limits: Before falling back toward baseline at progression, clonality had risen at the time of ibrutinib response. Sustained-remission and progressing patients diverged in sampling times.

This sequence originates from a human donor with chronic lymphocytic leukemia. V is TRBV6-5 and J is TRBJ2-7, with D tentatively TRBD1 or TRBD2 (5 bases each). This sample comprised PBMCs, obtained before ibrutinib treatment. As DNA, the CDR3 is TGTGCCAGCAGTATCCGGGACGGCTCCTACGAGCAGTACTTC. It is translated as CASSIRDGSYEQYF.